The 10 T cell receptor beta chains reported below all come from one sample, sequenced in a study of OX40 agonist ivuxolimab in advanced cancers. The table came from immunoSEQ multiplex PCR; TCRdb's copy has only in-frame clones and leaves some out. The table lists 46,000 or so clones, around 87% of them singletons. The sample in question was CD4+ or CD8+ T cells sorted from blood, obtained in a trial of the OX40 agonist ivuxolimab. These receptors were taken from an adult with an advanced solid tumor such as melanoma, head and neck, liver or kidney cancer.

This rearrangement joins TRBV9 to TRBJ2-1; D unclear. Trimming removed 6 bases from V and 0 bases from J, with 7 bases in between. This CDR3 is built from 13 residues. Looked up from germline, CDR1 is SGDLS and CDR2 is YYNGEE. The CDR3 DNA reads as TGTGCCAGCAAGGCGAGCTCCTACAATGAGCAGTTCTTC. Protein sequence: CASKASSYNEQFF.

The chain combines TRBV6-5 with TRBJ2-7; D gene unclear. Trimming stripped 6 bases from V and 6 bases from J, with 18 bases between. The germline CDR1 and CDR2 sequences are MNHEY and SVGAGI. The CDR3 is made up of 14 amino acids. CDR3 amino acids: CASSFVGPIFEQYF. DNA of the CDR3: TGTGCCAGCAGCTTCGTAGGGCCGATCTTCGAGCAGTACTTC.

The chain combines TRBV19 with TRBJ1-1, with D unclear. Germline CDR1 LNHDA, CDR2 SQIVND (reference sequence). The CDR3 sequence is 12 residues long. V lost 2 bases, J lost 9 bases, and 10 bases lay in between. This CDR3 reads CASSIWGDKAFF. The CDR3 bases are TGTGCCAGTAGTATATGGGGTGATAAAGCTTTCTTT.

This rearrangement joins TRBV23-1 to TRBJ2-3; D unclear. TRBV23-1 is classed as an ORF, of uncertain function. V gave up 0 bases and J gave up 4 bases, with 8 bases separating them. The CDR3 has 14 residues. The CDR3: CASSQSSKADTQYF. The CDR3 DNA follows: TGCGCCAGCAGTCAATCATCGAAGGCAGATACGCAGTATTTT.

This rearrangement joins TRBV10-3 to TRBJ2-5, with 8 positions matching TRBD1. Germline V gene lookup returns CDR1 ENHRY and CDR2 SYGVKD. This CDR3 has 17 amino acids. After removal of 0 bases from V and 4 bases from J, the junction contained 10 bases not matched to a gene. In DNA form, the CDR3 reads TGTGCCATCAGTGAGTCGGTGGACAGGGAAGGACGAGAGACCCAGTACTTC. This sequence encodes CAISESVDREGRETQYF.

The CDR3 nucleotides are TGCGCCAGCAGCGCGGTCCCATTTAACACTGAAGCTTTCTTT. Translating gives CASSAVPFNTEAFF. The rearrangement links TRBV5-1 to TRBJ1-1; no clear D. Per germline, CDR1 SGHRS and CDR2 YFSETQ. Deletions cut 4 bases from V and 2 bases from J, with 12 bases between. The CDR3 has 14 amino acids.

This clone is a singleton in its sample. This rearrangement joins TRBV7-6 to TRBJ2-3, with 11 bases matching TRBD2. Per germline, CDR1 SGHVS and CDR2 FNYEAQ. V was pared by 1 base and J by 3 bases, with 3 bases of the junction left unmatched. The CDR3 is made up of 16 amino acids. DNA of the CDR3: TGTGCCAGCAGCTTAGAGCTAGCGGGGGGTACAGATACGCAGTATTTT. Its translation: CASSLELAGGTDTQYF. The whole variable domain, remainder taken from reference TRBV7-6 and TRBJ2-3, is GAGVSQSPRYKVTKRGQDVALRCDPISGHVSLYWYRQALGQGPEFLTYFNYEAQQDKSGLPNDRFSAERPEGSISTLTIQRTEQRDSAMYRCASSLELAGGTDTQYFGPGTRLTVL.

V usage is TRBV29-1 and J usage is TRBJ2-1, with 8 positions matching TRBD2. The J segment lost 1 base and the V segment lost 1 base, leaving 3 bases of the junction unmatched. Per the germline V gene, CDR1 is SQVTM and CDR2 is ANQGSEA. The CDR3 is made up of 15 amino acids. The CDR3 DNA follows: TGCAGCGTTGAAGGCCGGGAGGGGTCCTACAATGAGCAGTTCTTC. Translation gives CSVEGREGSYNEQFF.

The J gene is TRBJ2-7, the V gene TRBV4-3, with 8 bases matching TRBD2. After removal of 1 base from V and 0 bases from J, the junction contained 5 bases not matched to a gene. The CDR3 spans 16 residues. From germline, CDR1 is LGHNA and CDR2 YSLEER. The CDR3 is CASSQGVAGSSYEQYF. In DNA form, the CDR3 reads TGCGCCAGCAGCCAAGGAGTAGCGGGGAGCTCCTACGAGCAGTACTTC.

The genes are TRBV28 and TRBJ2-7; D is ambiguous. V was cut by 3 bases and J by 3 bases, with 6 bases left in between. The V gene's germline CDR1 is MDHEN and CDR2 SYDVKM. The CDR3 loop spans 12 amino acids. CDR3 loop: CASSLGHYEQYF. CDR3 nucleotide sequence: TGTGCCAGCAGTTTGGGTCACTACGAGCAGTACTTC.